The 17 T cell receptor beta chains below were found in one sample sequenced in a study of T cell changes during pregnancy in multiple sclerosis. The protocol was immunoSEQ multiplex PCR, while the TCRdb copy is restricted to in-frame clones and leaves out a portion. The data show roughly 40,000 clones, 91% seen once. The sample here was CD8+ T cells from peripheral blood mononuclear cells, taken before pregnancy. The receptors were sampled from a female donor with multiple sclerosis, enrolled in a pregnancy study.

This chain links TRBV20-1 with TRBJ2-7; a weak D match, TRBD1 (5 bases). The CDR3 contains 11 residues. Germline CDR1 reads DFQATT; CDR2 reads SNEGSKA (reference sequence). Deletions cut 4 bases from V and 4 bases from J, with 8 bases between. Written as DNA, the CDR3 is TGCAGTGCTAAAACAGGTTACGAGCAGTACTTC. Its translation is CSAKTGYEQYF.

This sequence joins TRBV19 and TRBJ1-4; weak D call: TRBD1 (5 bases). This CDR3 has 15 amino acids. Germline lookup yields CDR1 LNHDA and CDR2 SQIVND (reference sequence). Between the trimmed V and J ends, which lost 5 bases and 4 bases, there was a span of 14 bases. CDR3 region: CASSPGIADNEKLFF. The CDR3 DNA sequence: TGTGCCAGTAGTCCAGGGATAGCAGATAATGAAAAACTGTTTTTT.

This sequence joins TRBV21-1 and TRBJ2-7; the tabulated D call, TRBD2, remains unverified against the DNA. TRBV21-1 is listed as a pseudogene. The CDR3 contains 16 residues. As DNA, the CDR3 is TGCGGACTCAAAGGGGCTAGCGGGTTCTACTCCTACGAGCAGTACTTC. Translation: CGLKGASGFYSYEQYF.

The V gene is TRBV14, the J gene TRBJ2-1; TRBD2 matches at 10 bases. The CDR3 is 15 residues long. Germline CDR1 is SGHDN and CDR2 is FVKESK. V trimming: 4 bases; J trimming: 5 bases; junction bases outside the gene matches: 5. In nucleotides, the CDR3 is TGTGCCAGCAGCCTGCTAGCGGGAGAGAACAATGAGCAGTTCTTC. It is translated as CASSLLAGENNEQFF.

This CDR3 is CASSPWTGGVEKLFF. In DNA, the CDR3 is TGTGCCAGCAGCCCCTGGACAGGGGGCGTTGAAAAACTGTTTTTT. The V and J genes are TRBV7-9 and TRBJ1-4; 11 nucleotides align to TRBD1. This CDR3 contains 15 residues. J was trimmed by 7 bases and V by 5 bases; bases with no gene match: 6. CDR1 is SEHNR and CDR2 is FQNEAQ in the germline V gene (reference sequence).

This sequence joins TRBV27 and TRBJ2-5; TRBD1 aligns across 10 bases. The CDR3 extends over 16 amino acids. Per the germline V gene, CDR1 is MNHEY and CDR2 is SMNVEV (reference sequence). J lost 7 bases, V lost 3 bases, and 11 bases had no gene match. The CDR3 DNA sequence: TGTGCCAGCAGTTTGGTGCCAGGACAGGGGGTTGGGACCCAGTACTTC. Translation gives CASSLVPGQGVGTQYF.

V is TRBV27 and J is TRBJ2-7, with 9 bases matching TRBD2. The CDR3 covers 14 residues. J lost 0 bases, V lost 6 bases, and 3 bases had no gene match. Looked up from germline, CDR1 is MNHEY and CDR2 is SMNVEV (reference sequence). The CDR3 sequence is CASSLAGNSYEQYF. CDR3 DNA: TGTGCCAGCAGCCTAGCGGGAAACTCCTACGAGCAGTACTTC.

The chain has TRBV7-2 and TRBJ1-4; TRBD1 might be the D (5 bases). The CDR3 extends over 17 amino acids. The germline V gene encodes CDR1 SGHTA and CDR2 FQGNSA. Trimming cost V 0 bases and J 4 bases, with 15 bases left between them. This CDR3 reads CASSLAGGGVINEKLFF. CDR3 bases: TGTGCCAGCAGCTTAGCGGGTGGAGGGGTAATTAATGAAAAACTGTTTTTT.

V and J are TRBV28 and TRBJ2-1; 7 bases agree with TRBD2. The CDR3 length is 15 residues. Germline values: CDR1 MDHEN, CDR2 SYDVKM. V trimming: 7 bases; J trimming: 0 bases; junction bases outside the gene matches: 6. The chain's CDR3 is CASTPSGSSYNEQFF. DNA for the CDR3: TGTGCCAGCACCCCTAGCGGTAGCTCCTACAATGAGCAGTTCTTC.

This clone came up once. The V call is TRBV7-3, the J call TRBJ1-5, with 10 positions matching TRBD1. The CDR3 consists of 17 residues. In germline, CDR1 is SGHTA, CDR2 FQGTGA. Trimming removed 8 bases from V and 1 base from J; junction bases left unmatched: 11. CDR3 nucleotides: TGTGCCAGCTTATGGGACAGGGGAATTTTGAGCAATCAGCCCCAGCATTTT. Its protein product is CASLWDRGILSNQPQHF.

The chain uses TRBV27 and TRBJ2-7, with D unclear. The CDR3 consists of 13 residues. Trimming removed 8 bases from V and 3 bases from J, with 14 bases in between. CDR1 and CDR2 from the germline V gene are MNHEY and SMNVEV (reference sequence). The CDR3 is CASAPLSVYEQYF. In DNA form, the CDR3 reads TGTGCCAGCGCCCCTTTGTCGGTCTACGAGCAGTACTTC.

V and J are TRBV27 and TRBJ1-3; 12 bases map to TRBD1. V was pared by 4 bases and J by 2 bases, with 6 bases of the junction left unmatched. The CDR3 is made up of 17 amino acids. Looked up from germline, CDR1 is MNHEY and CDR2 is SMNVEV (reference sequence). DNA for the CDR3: TGTGCCAGCAGTTACCCCGGGACAGGGGGCGCTGGAAACACCATATATTTT. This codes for CASSYPGTGGAGNTIYF.

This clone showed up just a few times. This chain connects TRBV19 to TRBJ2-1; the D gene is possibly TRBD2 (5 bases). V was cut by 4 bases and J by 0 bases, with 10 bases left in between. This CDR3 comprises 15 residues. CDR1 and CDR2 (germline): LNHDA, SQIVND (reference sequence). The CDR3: CASSTDGLSYNEQFF. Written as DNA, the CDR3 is TGTGCCAGTAGTACCGACGGACTCTCCTACAATGAGCAGTTCTTC. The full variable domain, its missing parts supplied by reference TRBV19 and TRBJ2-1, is DGGITQSPKYLFRKEGQNVTLSCEQNLNHDAMYWYRQDPGQGLRLIYYSQIVNDFQKGDIAEGYSVSREKKESFPLTVTSAQKNPTAFYLCASSTDGLSYNEQFFGPGTRLTVL.

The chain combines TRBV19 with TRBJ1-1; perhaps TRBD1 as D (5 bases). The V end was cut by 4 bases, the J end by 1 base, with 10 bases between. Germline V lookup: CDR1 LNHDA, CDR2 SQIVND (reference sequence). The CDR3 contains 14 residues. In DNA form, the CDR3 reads TGTGCCAGTAGTACAAGTACAGGGAACACTGAAGCTTTCTTT. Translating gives CASSTSTGNTEAFF.

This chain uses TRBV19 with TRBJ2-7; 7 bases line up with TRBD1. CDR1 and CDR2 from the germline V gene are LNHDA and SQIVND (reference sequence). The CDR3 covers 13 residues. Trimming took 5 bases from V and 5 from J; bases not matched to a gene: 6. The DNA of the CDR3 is TGTGCCAGTAGTTCACAGGGGTGGGACGAGCAGTACTTC. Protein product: CASSSQGWDEQYF.

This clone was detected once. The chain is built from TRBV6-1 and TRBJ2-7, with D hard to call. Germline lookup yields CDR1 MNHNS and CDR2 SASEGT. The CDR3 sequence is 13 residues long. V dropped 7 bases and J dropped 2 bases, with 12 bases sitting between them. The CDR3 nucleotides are TGTGCCAGCAAATTAGCACCTACCTACGAGCAGTACTTC. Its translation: CASKLAPTYEQYF.

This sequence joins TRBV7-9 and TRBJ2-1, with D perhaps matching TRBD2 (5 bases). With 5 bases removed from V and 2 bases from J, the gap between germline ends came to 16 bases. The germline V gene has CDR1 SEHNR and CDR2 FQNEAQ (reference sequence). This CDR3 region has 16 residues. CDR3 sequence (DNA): TGTGCCAGCAGCCCGGCTGCTTCGAGGGCCTACAATGAGCAGTTCTTC. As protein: CASSPAASRAYNEQFF.